Following are 24 T cell receptor beta chains from one sample sequenced in a study of cytomegalovirus exposure and HLA in healthy donors. With 60 Vbeta and 13 Jbeta primers, the PCR was carried out. Data came from immunoSEQ multiplex PCR; TCRdb stores just in-frame clones and leaves some out. The sample has over 130,000 clones; about three fifths are singletons. Sequenced: PBMCs. The receptors originated from a male donor in good health and CMV-seronegative.

V and J are TRBV5-6 and TRBJ2-3; 7 nucleotides line up with TRBD2. Germline trimming cut 2 bases from V and 2 bases from J; bases unmatched to any gene: 5. Germline values: CDR1 SGHDT, CDR2 YYEEEE. The CDR3 covers 15 residues. CDR3 residues: CASSFNLAVTDTQYF. The CDR3 DNA reads TGTGCCAGCAGCTTTAACCTAGCGGTCACAGATACGCAGTATTTT.

The chain employs TRBV27 and TRBJ2-2, with 7 bases matching TRBD2. This CDR3 spans 15 amino acids. CDR1 MNHEY and CDR2 SMNVEV come from the germline V gene (reference sequence). The V segment lost 4 bases and the J segment 5 bases; nucleotides outside the gene matches: 7. CDR3 in amino acids: CASSSRGRGTGELFF. In DNA, the CDR3 is TGTGCCAGCAGTTCGCGGGGGAGAGGGACCGGGGAGCTGTTTTTT.

The chain couples TRBV7-7 to TRBJ2-3, with D unresolved. This CDR3 comprises 14 residues. V was cut by 5 bases and J by 5 bases, with 14 bases left in between. Per the germline V gene, CDR1 is SSHAT and CDR2 is FNYEAQ (reference sequence). The CDR3 loop is CASSPSVSVDTQYF. The CDR3 DNA follows: TGTGCCAGCAGCCCTTCGGTCTCGGTAGATACGCAGTATTTT.

The chain combines TRBV4-1 with TRBJ2-7, with D maybe TRBD1 (6 bases). The CDR3 is 15 amino acids. V was clipped by 4 bases and J by 1 base, with 14 bases between them. Germline V CDR1 and CDR2: MGHRA, YSYEKL. The CDR3: CASSLEDSQSYEQYF. Here the CDR3 DNA reads TGCGCCAGCAGCCTGGAGGACAGTCAATCCTACGAGCAGTACTTC.

This clone has only one observation. J is TRBJ1-1 and V is TRBV4-1; perhaps TRBD1 as D (6 bases). This CDR3 has 16 residues. Trimming left V 1 base short and J 1 base short, with 13 bases between. Germline assignment: CDR1 MGHRA and CDR2 YSYEKL. The CDR3 sequence: CASSQGAGAPNTEAFF. CDR3 nucleotides: TGCGCCAGCAGCCAAGGCGCAGGGGCACCGAACACTGAAGCTTTCTTT.

The genes are TRBV7-3 and TRBJ1-1, with a tentative D call TRBD1 (6 bases). Germline loops: CDR1 SGHTA, CDR2 FQGTGA. Trimming removed 5 bases from V and 0 bases from J, with 10 bases in between. This CDR3 comprises 14 residues. Here the CDR3 DNA reads TGTGCCAGCAGCCCTGGACAGTTGAACACTGAAGCTTTCTTT. The encoded protein is CASSPGQLNTEAFF.

The chain recombines TRBV9 with TRBJ1-2; TRBD1 matches 7 bases. Germline CDR1 SGDLS, CDR2 YYNGEE. This CDR3 spans 14 amino acids. V gave up 0 bases and J gave up 4 bases; unmatched junction bases: 3. CDR3 in DNA: TGTGCCAGCAGCGTAGCACAGGGGACCTATGGCTACACCTTC. This translates into CASSVAQGTYGYTF.

The J gene is TRBJ1-3, the V gene TRBV15; TRBD1 might be the D (5 bases). CDR1 and CDR2 (germline): LNHNV, YYDKDF (reference sequence). This CDR3 has 15 residues. V lost 3 bases and J 4 bases, leaving 13 bases between the germline ends. The CDR3: CATSSHPEGGNTIYF. The CDR3 DNA is TGTGCCACCAGCAGTCACCCGGAGGGGGGAAACACCATATATTTT.

This clone was recorded once. The CDR3 region is CASSNRAMNTEAFF. CDR3 DNA sequence: TGTGCCAGCAGCAACAGGGCCATGAACACTGAAGCTTTCTTT. This chain joins TRBV25-1 and TRBJ1-1; possible D gene TRBD1, 6 bases. Trimming pared 6 bases from V and 0 bases from J, leaving 11 bases between. The germline CDR1 and CDR2 sequences are MGHDK and SYGVNS. This CDR3 has 14 amino acids.

The V call is TRBV28, the J call TRBJ1-1, with 8 bases aligning to TRBD1. Germline CDR1 reads MDHEN; CDR2 reads SYDVKM. J was trimmed by 4 bases and V by 7 bases; bases with no gene match: 11. CDR3 length: 15 amino acids. The CDR3, as DNA: TGTGCCAGCACCACAATAGGACAGGGAGGCACTGAAGCTTTCTTT. It specifies CASTTIGQGGTEAFF.

This clone was observed a single time. The rearrangement links TRBV10-3 to TRBJ1-1, with D tentatively TRBD1 (6 bases). This CDR3 has 14 amino acids. V dropped 6 bases and J dropped 5 bases, with 16 bases sitting between them. Germline values: CDR1 ENHRY, CDR2 SYGVKD. CDR3 loop: CAIRSPEGGTEAFF. In DNA form, the CDR3 reads TGTGCCATCAGGTCCCCCGAGGGGGGGACTGAAGCTTTCTTT.

Notes on this clone: The same CDR3 can be traced to other DNA sequences in this sample. V and J are TRBV7-2 and TRBJ2-3; 10 bases agree with TRBD2. Germline CDR1 reads SGHTA; CDR2 reads FQGNSA. V lost 1 base, J lost 4 bases, and 5 bases stayed unmatched. The CDR3 extends over 16 amino acids. In DNA form, the CDR3 reads TGTGCCAGCAGCTTAGGGCTAGCGGGGGTAGCAGATACGCAGTATTTT. As protein: CASSLGLAGVADTQYF.

The chain links TRBV7-9 to TRBJ1-2, with 10 bases matching TRBD1. Trimming cost V 2 bases and J 9 bases; bases outside gene matches: 6. This CDR3 is 14 amino acids long. CDR1 SEHNR and CDR2 FQNEAQ come from the germline V gene (reference sequence). CDR3 DNA: TGTGCCAGCAGCTTAAGGGGACAGGGGTTGAGCTACACCTTC. Protein product: CASSLRGQGLSYTF.

This rearrangement joins TRBV5-6 to TRBJ1-2, with D unresolved. V lost 0 bases and J lost 1, with 16 bases in between. Germline V gene sequence: CDR1 SGHDT, CDR2 YYEEEE. The CDR3 contains 17 residues. The CDR3 DNA follows: TGTGCCAGCAGCTTGGATCAGGTAGTCATCCTTAACTATGGCTACACCTTC. This gives the protein CASSLDQVVILNYGYTF.

This chain links TRBV30 with TRBJ1-6; 9 positions match TRBD1. The germline V gene has CDR1 GTSNPN and CDR2 SVGIG (reference sequence). The CDR3 has 15 residues. V lost 3 bases and J lost 6; bases outside the gene matches: 6. The CDR3 DNA follows: TGTGCCTGGAGGATTGAGACAGGGGGTAATTCACCCCTCCACTTT. Amino acid sequence: CAWRIETGGNSPLHF.

A few counts support this clone. The V gene is TRBV6-5, the J gene TRBJ2-5; a possible D gene is TRBD1 (6 bases). The CDR3 has 13 residues. The V gene's germline CDR1 is MNHEY and CDR2 SVGAGI. Trimming pared 0 bases from V and 5 bases from J, leaving 7 bases between. CDR3 loop: CASSYSRGETQYF. CDR3 in DNA: TGTGCCAGCAGTTACTCGAGGGGGGAGACCCAGTACTTC.

The J gene is TRBJ1-4, the V gene TRBV19, with D possibly TRBD1 on 6 matching bases. CDR1 is LNHDA, CDR2 SQIVND, per germline (reference sequence). V was trimmed by 8 bases and J by 5 bases, leaving 12 bases between them. The CDR3 runs 13 residues. The CDR3 region is CASAEQGNEKLFF. DNA of the CDR3: TGTGCCAGTGCGGAGCAGGGGAATGAAAAACTGTTTTTT.

The V call is TRBV5-8, the J call TRBJ1-5; 8 nucleotides agree with TRBD1. J was trimmed by 8 bases and V by 7 bases; bases with no gene match: 14. In germline, CDR1 is SGHTS, CDR2 YDEGEE. This CDR3 spans 15 amino acids. CDR3 bases: TGTGCCAGCGGACAGGGCCTCCCAGGCTGGAAGCCCCAGCATTTT. The encoded protein is CASGQGLPGWKPQHF.

The chain is built from TRBV5-5 and TRBJ1-1, with a weak D call TRBD1 (6 bases). Germline V gene data show CDR1 as SGHKS and CDR2 as YYEKEE (reference sequence). V lost 4 bases, J lost 1 base, and 8 bases lay in between. The CDR3 length is 13 residues. CDR3 DNA: TGTGCCAGCAGCGACAGGACGAACACTGAAGCTTTCTTT. It specifies CASSDRTNTEAFF.

This clone was picked up a small number of times. The V gene is TRBV19, the J gene TRBJ2-3; TRBD1 might be the D (7 bases). The V and J ends lost 11 bases and 1 base respectively, with 16 bases between them. This CDR3 spans 14 amino acids. Germline CDR1 is LNHDA and CDR2 is SQIVND (reference sequence). CDR3: CASMRDSRTDTQYF. CDR3 DNA: TGTGCCTCCATGCGGGACAGCCGCACAGATACGCAGTATTTT. The full variable domain, rest sourced from reference TRBV19 and TRBJ2-3, is DGGITQSPKYLFRKEGQNVTLSCEQNLNHDAMYWYRQDPGQGLRLIYYSQIVNDFQKGDIAEGYSVSREKKESFPLTVTSAQKNPTAFYLCASMRDSRTDTQYFGPGTRLTVL.

This clone was counted a few times. This chain joins TRBV10-1 and TRBJ1-3; 8 nucleotides match TRBD1. Trimming removed 5 bases from V and 7 bases from J; junction bases left unmatched: 13. CDR3 length: 16 amino acids. The germline V gene encodes CDR1 WNHNN and CDR2 SYGVQD (reference sequence). The CDR3 DNA is TGCGCCAGCAGTAGGGACAGGACAGCCCGTATCAACACCATATATTTT. Residues: CASSRDRTARINTIYF.

This clone was counted between two and nine times. The chain uses TRBV2 and TRBJ1-3; D possibly corresponds to TRBD1 (6 bases). This CDR3 comprises 15 residues. The germline V gene has CDR1 SNHLY and CDR2 FYNNEI. V was shortened by 0 bases and J by 5 bases, with 11 bases between the two germline ends. In nucleotides, the CDR3 is TGTGCCAGCAGTGAAGCGTGGGGGGGCAGAAACACCATATATTTT. Translated: CASSEAWGGRNTIYF.

This sequence joins TRBV4-2 and TRBJ2-7; possible D gene TRBD2, 7 bases. The CDR3 length is 17 residues. Between the trimmed V and J ends, which lost 4 bases and 1 base, there was a span of 20 bases. CDR1 LGHNA and CDR2 YNFKEQ come from the germline V gene. In nucleotides, the CDR3 is TGTGCCAGCAGCCCAGTCGGTACGGGGGGCCAATCCTACGAGCAGTACTTC. Residues: CASSPVGTGGQSYEQYF.

This chain links TRBV6-6 with TRBJ1-5; D possibly corresponds to TRBD1 (6 bases). The V and J ends lost 0 bases and 10 bases respectively, with 19 bases between them. The germline gives CDR1 MNHNY, CDR2 SVGAGI (reference sequence). This CDR3 region has 16 residues. The DNA for the CDR3 is TGTGCCAGCAGTTACTCACAGGGCCCTCGCGGGGGACCCCAGCATTTT. Protein sequence: CASSYSQGPRGGPQHF.